A single sample gave rise to the 14 T cell receptor beta chains below, sequenced in a study of blood T cells in healthy people across ages (dated by TCRdb to 2014 to 2015). Libraries were prepared through 5' RACE. TCRdb shows the sequencer as Illumina HiSeq 2500. A second PCR of roughly 6 to 12 cycles was run with a J-beta primer mix and a sample-barcoded 5' primer. TCRdb trimmed public reads at Q25 via fastp, called clones via MiXCR and kept in-frame beta chains. Each CDR3 protein gets just one entry, which takes the most common genes and DNA from the rows behind it. A total of 550,000 to 650,000 distinct CDR3 sequences appear in this sample, roughly a quarter of them only once. The leading ten clones occupy over 3.5% of the sample. This sample also appeared in a second study, on T cells of mothers and their children.

The sample comprised blood. These TCRs come from a boy aged 2 to 10 in good health.

This clonotype has only a few counts. The chain links TRBV6-2 or TRBV6-3 to TRBJ2-2; perhaps TRBD2 as D (6 bases). V lost 4 bases, J lost 5 bases, and 11 bases lay in between. Germline CDR1 and CDR2: MNHEY and SVGEGT. This CDR3 is built from 14 residues. CDR3 residues: CASSSGAETGELFF. CDR3 nucleotide sequence: TGTGCCAGCAGTTCGGGAGCAGAGACCGGGGAGCTGTTTTTT.

This sequence joins TRBV5-5 and TRBJ2-2; 15 positions agree with TRBD2. V gave up 4 bases and J gave up 4 bases; unmatched junction bases: 8. The CDR3 covers 18 residues. Germline V gene lookup returns CDR1 SGHKS and CDR2 YYEKEE (reference sequence). The CDR3 region has the DNA TGTGCCAGCAGCCAAGTGGGACTAGCGGGGGGTCCCACCGGGGAGCTGTTTTTT. The encoded protein is CASSQVGLAGGPTGELFF. Complete variable domain (other parts from reference TRBV5-5 and TRBJ2-2): DAGVTQSPTHLIKTRGQQVTLRCSPISGHKSVSWYQQVLGQGPQFIFQYYEKEERGRGNFPDRFSARQFPNYSSELNVNALLLGDSALYLCASSQVGLAGGPTGELFFGEGSRLTVL.

This clonotype was seen many times. V is TRBV12-3 or TRBV12-4 and J is TRBJ2-4; D possibly matches TRBD1 or TRBD2 (7 bases each). This CDR3 has 12 amino acids. V lost 2 bases and J 10 bases, leaving 9 bases between the germline ends. The CDR3 sequence is CASSLQGGIQYF. In nucleotides, the CDR3 is TGTGCCAGCAGTTTACAGGGGGGGATTCAGTACTTC.

The J gene is TRBJ2-6, the V gene TRBV5-5; D possibly corresponds to TRBD1 (5 bases). The germline V gene encodes CDR1 SGHKS and CDR2 YYEKEE (reference sequence). The CDR3 sequence is 17 residues long. V gave up 0 bases and J gave up 2 bases, with 12 bases separating them. The CDR3 reads CASSLAAGRPGANVLTF. The CDR3 DNA reads as TGTGCCAGCAGCTTGGCAGCAGGGCGCCCTGGGGCCAACGTCCTGACTTTC.

This clonotype was counted a few times. This chain connects TRBV9 to TRBJ1-2; D remains unclear. The CDR3 has 14 residues. Germline CDR1 SGDLS, CDR2 YYNGEE. Trimming removed 7 bases from V and 2 bases from J, with 15 bases in between. The CDR3 region is CASARTELNYGYTF. CDR3 in DNA: TGTGCCAGCGCCCGCACAGAGTTGAACTATGGCTACACCTTC.

This clonotype was counted between two and nine times. The chain combines TRBV5-1 with TRBJ1-4; D is unresolved. The CDR3 extends over 16 amino acids. Germline V gene lookup returns CDR1 SGHRS and CDR2 YFSETQ. Trimming cost V 5 bases and J 3 bases, with 17 bases left between them. CDR3: CASRRGAGMPNEKLFF. As DNA, the CDR3 is TGCGCCAGCAGGCGTGGTGCGGGGATGCCTAATGAAAAACTGTTTTTT.

This clonotype was seen a handful of times. V is TRBV5-6 and J is TRBJ2-3; 8 bases are a match to TRBD2. The germline CDR1 and CDR2 sequences are SGHDT and YYEEEE. The J segment lost 1 base and the V segment lost 4 bases, leaving 5 bases of the junction unmatched. There are 15 residues in the CDR3. The CDR3 DNA sequence: TGTGCCAGCAGCCCGATACTAGCGGGCACAGATACGCAGTATTTT. This translates into CASSPILAGTDTQYF.

In this sample, this clonotype turned up a few times. The chain carries TRBV15 and TRBJ2-7, with D perhaps matching TRBD1 (5 bases). V was cut by 2 bases and J by 3 bases, with 8 bases left in between. The germline CDR1 and CDR2 sequences are LNHNV and YYDKDF (reference sequence). This CDR3 region has 13 residues. CDR3 sequence reads: CATSRRTGYEQYF. DNA for the CDR3: TGTGCCACCAGCAGAAGAACAGGCTACGAGCAGTACTTC.

The table lists this clonotype with a count of one. The V and J genes are TRBV20-1 and TRBJ2-5, with D unresolved. CDR1 and CDR2 (germline): DFQATT, SNEGSKA (reference sequence). The CDR3 contains 13 residues. V was cut by 6 bases and J by 1 base, with 12 bases left in between. CDR3 residues: CSAPRRTQETQYF. The CDR3 DNA reads TGCAGTGCCCCAAGACGGACCCAAGAGACCCAGTACTTC.

The chain combines TRBV4-1 with TRBJ1-4, with TRBD1 identical over 7 bases. CDR3 size: 15 residues. Per the germline V gene, CDR1 is MGHRA and CDR2 is YSYEKL. The V and J ends lost 4 bases and 10 bases, in that order; junction bases with no gene match: 12. CDR3: CASSPSLQGGAKLFF. The DNA of the CDR3 is TGCGCCAGCAGCCCTTCGTTGCAGGGGGGTGCAAAACTGTTTTTT.

V is TRBV27 and J is TRBJ1-1; D unclear. V was trimmed by 7 bases and J by 3 bases, leaving 18 bases between them. The germline gives CDR1 MNHEY, CDR2 SMNVEV (reference sequence). The CDR3 extends over 15 amino acids. CDR3 region: CASTLSAGGYTEAFF. The DNA for the CDR3 is TGTGCCAGCACCCTTAGCGCTGGAGGTTACACTGAAGCTTTCTTT.

J is TRBJ1-2 and V is TRBV6-6, with D possibly matching TRBD1 (5 bases). There are 13 residues in the CDR3. Germline-derived CDR1 and CDR2 are MNHNY and SVGAGI (reference sequence). Trimming pared 2 bases from V and 5 bases from J, leaving 9 bases between. The CDR3 DNA sequence: TGTGCCAGCAGTTACGATGGGGGGTATGGCTACACCTTC. Its translation: CASSYDGGYGYTF.

This clonotype was seen more than once but under ten times. The chain recombines TRBV7-2 with TRBJ2-1, with TRBD2 matching 7 bases. This CDR3 is 14 amino acids long. V dropped 5 bases and J dropped 5; count of bases not matched to a gene: 6. Germline-derived CDR1 and CDR2 are SGHTA and FQGNSA. The CDR3 here is CASSEWDYHNEQFF. The CDR3 DNA follows: TGTGCCAGCAGCGAATGGGACTACCACAATGAGCAGTTCTTC.

This clonotype was detected only a few times. The gene calls are TRBV6-1 and TRBJ2-7, with D perhaps TRBD1 or TRBD2 (5 bases each). This CDR3 region has 14 residues. V was clipped by 1 base and J by 4 bases, with 11 bases between them. The V gene's germline CDR1 is MNHNS and CDR2 SASEGT. The CDR3 DNA sequence: TGTGCCAGCAGTGAAGTCGGTGGGGGTTACGAGCAGTACTTC. Its protein product is CASSEVGGGYEQYF.